This note documents a single T cell receptor beta chain sequence. Its antigen is as yet unknown. Per the germline V gene, CDR1 is SGDLS and CDR2 is YYNGEE. Trimming cost V 5 bases and J 5 bases; bases outside gene matches: 8. CDR3 size: 14 residues. This specimen belongs to a study of cytomegalovirus exposure and HLA in healthy donors. Study-level background: The same platform used for the roughly 600 first-cohort repertoires was also used for the 100 to 150 validation repertoires, as a later analysis reported. Study conclusions and caveats: The CMV antigen specificity of a few CMV-associated chains was confirmed through in vitro analysis. Subsequent analysis of the roughly 120 validation repertoires found a tendency for first-cohort TCR clusters to co-occur.

This table comes from immunoSEQ multiplex PCR, and its TCRdb copy is limited to in-frame clones, with some not included. Counted here are around 150,000 clones, roughly 83% occurring once; the ten biggest clones make up roughly 10%. The source is a man under 40 in good health and CMV-seropositive. Sequencing was performed on PBMCs. The gene calls are TRBV9 and TRBJ1-1; 8 nucleotides line up with TRBD1. CDR3 residues: CASSQQGEKTEAFF. CDR3 nucleotides: TGTGCCAGCAGTCAACAGGGGGAAAAAACTGAAGCTTTCTTT.